This T cell receptor beta chain stems from a study of T cells in Graves' hyperthyroidism and ophthalmopathy. Study conclusions and caveats: Ophthalmopathy and stable hyperthyroidism were told apart by a 13 V-J model. Ophthalmopathy was identified by the model a median 6.5 months ahead of onset.

Regions amplified from RNA transcripts were the TCR beta CDR3 regions. HTBI primers were the set used in a first-round RT-PCR of the TCR CDR3. MiXCR was run by TCRdb on the multiplex PCR reads, yielding one entry per CDR3 protein. The sample carries 610,000 or so distinct CDR3 sequences, around 45% recorded once. Trimming removed 4 bases from V and 6 bases from J, with 8 bases in between. This CDR3 comprises 12 residues. Germline V CDR1 and CDR2: SGHRS, YFSETQ. Notes on this clonotype: What it binds is unknown.

The study left out patients who had uncontrolled infection, other autoimmune disease, pregnancy or lactation. Thyroid ultrasound, orbital computed tomography, clinical symptoms, and serum thyroxine and TRAb underpinned diagnoses. The genes are TRBV5-1 and TRBJ1-5, with D maybe TRBD1 (5 bases). The TCR was taken from a woman aged 18-29 years with Graves' hyperthyroidism. Sequencing was performed on peripheral blood or thyroid tissue (not recorded which). DNA for the CDR3: TGCGCCAGCAGCGGGGACGGTCAGCCCCAGCATTTT. This sequence encodes CASSGDGQPQHF.